This TCR beta chain comes out of a study of blood T cell repertoires in COVID-19. Original analysis: Counts of nucleated cells, estimated from reference gene primer amplification, were obtained. Assay used: immunoSEQ multiplex PCR; TCRdb lists only in-frame clones, some missing. V and J calls plus clone size are reproduced from that table; the DNA served to infer D and trimming. The sample lists over 150,000 clones, around 83% occurring once. CDR3 length: 18 residues. The J segment lost 0 bases and the V segment lost 2 bases, leaving 11 bases of the junction unmatched. Germline V gene lookup returns CDR1 MNHEY and CDR2 SMNVEV (reference sequence).

Sequenced material: peripheral blood. The sequence was collected from a human donor in a cohort sampled during active COVID-19. V is TRBV27 and J is TRBJ2-3; 7 bases match TRBD1. CDR3 sequence reads: CASSLEGRTGSSTDTQYF. DNA for the CDR3: TGTGCCAGCAGTTTAGAGGGCAGGACAGGCTCTAGCACAGATACGCAGTATTTT.